The entry below gives a single T cell receptor (beta chain) sequence along with its context. V lost 1 base and J 3 bases, leaving 6 bases between the germline ends. CDR3 length: 13 residues. Germline lookup yields CDR1 SGHNT and CDR2 YENEEA. The protocol was immunoSEQ multiplex PCR, while the TCRdb copy is restricted to in-frame clones and leaves out a portion. The sample comprises around 250,000 clones, more than 80% of which are singletons, and approximately 4% rests with the top ten. The record originates from a study of blood T cell repertoires in COVID-19. This study enrolled people aged 18 to 89 from under 25 US geographic areas.

The genes are TRBV11-3 and TRBJ1-1, with D hard to call. This TCR came from a woman in her twenties or thirties with acute COVID-19. The sequenced material came from PBMCs or T cells enriched from blood (not recorded which). CDR3 sequence: CASSLAGDTEAFF. CDR3 sequence (DNA): TGTGCCAGCAGCTTAGCCGGGGACACTGAAGCTTTCTTT.